There are a few counts of the clone carrying this T cell receptor beta chain. This sample is part of a study of blood T cell repertoires in COVID-19. The wider study: Acute and convalescent COVID-19 specimens originated in the United States, Italy and Spain. From T cells, B-cell-depleted T cells, or PBMCs came the material, which was cDNA or gDNA.

Methods used by the authors: Reference gene primer amplification yielded estimated nucleated cell counts. Sequenced by immunoSEQ multiplex PCR; TCRdb stores in-frame clones only, minus some. V and J calls and clone size are copied from that table; D and trimming were computed from the DNA. The sample shows 11,000 to 15,000 clones, approximately 90% of them seen only once. The CDR3 length is 13 residues. V gave up 7 bases and J gave up 9 bases, with 13 bases separating them. CDR1 is LNHDA and CDR2 is SQIVND in the germline V gene (reference sequence). This TCR was sampled from a human donor in a cohort sampled during active COVID-19. The chain is built from TRBV19 and TRBJ1-6, with TRBD1 as a possible D gene (5 bases). The sequenced material came from peripheral blood. This CDR3 reads CASIATRGSPLHF. The CDR3 nucleotides are TGTGCCAGTATTGCGACAAGGGGTTCACCCCTCCACTTT.